Here is one TCR beta chain with its context. What it binds is unknown. This entry belongs to a study of T cells expressing NK-cell markers. Study background: The authors derived TCR beta repertoires from sorted CD3+CD56+NKG2C+, CD3+CD56+NKG2C- and CD3+CD56-NKG2C+ T cells. Serological testing identified seven of the eight sequenced donors as HCMV-seropositive and one as seronegative. Notes on the study in general: Four donors likewise had their CD3+CD56-NKG2C+ fraction led by these clonotypes.

The CDR3 runs 14 residues. CDR1 and CDR2 (germline): SQVTM, ANQGSEA. cDNA encoding TCR beta was synthesized via 5'RACE template switching incorporating UMIs. TCRdb reprocessed the 5' RACE reads, keeping one entry per CDR3 protein, no DNA. The sample table sets out 400,000 or so distinct CDR3 sequences. The receptor was derived from a woman aged 45-65 years in good health. The specimen sequenced was blood T cells: a sorted CD56 or NKG2C T cell subset, CD4+ or CD8+ T cells, or bulk PBMC T cells (not recorded which). The gene calls are TRBV29-1 and TRBJ2-1; with no DNA, the TCRdb D assignment of TRBD1 cannot be verified. The CDR3 sequence: CSVSRQKPYNEQFF.